Sequencing of this T cell receptor beta chain was carried out in a study of cytotoxic CD8 clonotypes in ibrutinib-treated CLL. Whole-study context: Each sample contained, on average, just over 250,000 productive templates and 95,000 or so productive rearrangements.

Regarding this clone: Its antigen is currently unknown.

This CDR3 contains 11 residues. CDR1 is DFQATT and CDR2 is SNEGSKA in the germline V gene (reference sequence). Trimming pared 3 bases from V and 4 bases from J, leaving 7 bases between. Some clones are missing from TCRdb's copy, which holds only in-frame ones; the method was immunoSEQ multiplex PCR. The table shows about 6,700 clones, with around 70% occurring only once. General observations from the study: Baseline levels were approached again at progression, after clonality had risen at ibrutinib response. Public clonotypes, found uncommonly, either contracted or stayed stable on treatment.

The sequence derives from a human donor with chronic lymphocytic leukemia. The sequenced sample was PBMCs, obtained before ibrutinib treatment. The chain links TRBV20-1 to TRBJ2-7; D uncertain. The DNA for the CDR3 is TGCAGTGCTAGGCCCACATACGAGCAGTACTTC. Protein: CSARPTYEQYF.